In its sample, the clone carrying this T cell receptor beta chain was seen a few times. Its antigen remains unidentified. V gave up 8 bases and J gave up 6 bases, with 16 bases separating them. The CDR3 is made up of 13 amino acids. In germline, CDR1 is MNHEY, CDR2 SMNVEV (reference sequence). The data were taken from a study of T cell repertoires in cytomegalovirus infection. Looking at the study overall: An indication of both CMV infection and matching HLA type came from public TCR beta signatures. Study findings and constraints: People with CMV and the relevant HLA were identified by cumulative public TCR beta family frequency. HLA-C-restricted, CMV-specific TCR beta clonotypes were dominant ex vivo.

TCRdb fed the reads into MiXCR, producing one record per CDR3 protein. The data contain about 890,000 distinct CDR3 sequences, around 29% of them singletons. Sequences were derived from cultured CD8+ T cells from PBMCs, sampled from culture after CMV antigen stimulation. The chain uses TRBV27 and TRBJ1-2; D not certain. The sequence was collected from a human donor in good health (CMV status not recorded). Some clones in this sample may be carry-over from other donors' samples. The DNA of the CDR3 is TGTGCCAGCGGTATGCAGACCCTAAATGGCTACACCTTC. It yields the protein CASGMQTLNGYTF.